The entry that follows covers one T cell receptor beta chain sequence. What it binds is unknown. The CDR3 is 12 amino acids. V lost 8 bases, J lost 0 bases, and 8 bases lay in between. CDR1 is MNHNS and CDR2 is SASEGT in the germline V gene. This sample is drawn from a study of cytomegalovirus exposure and HLA in healthy donors. Across the whole study: An early release of data contained approximately 80 million unique TCRs, which came from HLA-typed donors.

Primers for the PCR totalled 60 Vbeta and 13 Jbeta. Generated by immunoSEQ multiplex PCR, the TCRdb table keeps only in-frame clones and is missing some. This table holds approximately 190,000 clones, around 75% found once. Study-wide findings and caveats: Rare sequences made up most TCRs, while some public TCRs were found in many donors. In a later analysis, an Asian-associated ancestry cluster reportedly showed fewer N-insertions than the roughly 650-donor mean.

The rearrangement joins TRBV6-1 to TRBJ2-7; D might be TRBD1 (6 bases). The specimen was PBMCs. The clonotype was recovered from a woman in her 30s in good health and CMV-seropositive. Written as DNA, the CDR3 is TGTGCCAGCCTACAGGGCTCCTACGAGCAGTACTTC. Protein product: CASLQGSYEQYF.